The next 18 T cell receptor beta chains were all read from a single sample in a study of tissue T cells after allogeneic stem cell transplantation. Profiled with immunoSEQ multiplex PCR; TCRdb holds only in-frame clones, not every one. The data contain 15,000 to 20,000 clones, about three quarters of them seen just once; the ten biggest clones take up 0.93%. The sequencing sample was made of spleen. All receptors derive from a female BALB/c mouse in good health. Strain MHC haplotype: H2-d.

About this clone itself: Genes and germline are mouse. The read ends 1 residue shy of where the CDR3 ends; the end is completed using the germline J gene. The chain joins TRBV31 to TRBJ1-6; TRBD1 is a possible D gene (5 bases). TRBJ1-6 is an ORF, with its function uncertain. The V and J ends lost 1 base and 6 bases respectively, with 7 bases between them. The CDR3 has 13 amino acids. The germline gives CDR1 GKSSPN, CDR2 SITVG. The DNA read from the CDR3 is TGTGCCTGGAGTCCGGACACTAATTCGCCCCTCTAC. It translates to CAWSPDTNSPLY. In full, the CDR3 is CAWSPDTNSPLYF.

Worth noting for this clone: The gene symbols are mouse symbols. The CDR3 end lies 1 residue beyond the end of the read and is filled in from the germline J gene. V is TRBV12-2 and J is TRBJ2-2, with D uncertain. V was pared by 2 bases and J by 3 bases, with 9 bases between. The CDR3 has 14 residues. Germline CDR1 SGHLS, CDR2 HYDKME. Incomplete CDR3 DNA: TGTGCCAGCTCTCGAGAGGTCGACACCGGGCAGCTCTAC. It translates to CASSREVDTGQLY. In full, the CDR3 is CASSREVDTGQLYF.

This clone showed up just a few times. Mouse gene names and germline throughout. The read falls 1 residue short of the CDR3 end, and the missing part is taken from the germline J gene. The V and J genes are TRBV19 and TRBJ2-7; D may be TRBD1 (6 bases). The CDR3 consists of 12 residues. CDR1 is FNHDT, CDR2 SITEND, per germline (reference sequence). Deletions cut 2 bases from V and 7 bases from J, with 10 bases between. CDR3 sequence reads: CASSITGREQYF. Incomplete CDR3 DNA: TGTGCCAGCAGTATCACAGGGAGGGAACAGTAC.

Remarks on this clone: Mouse gene names apply. Sequencing ends 1 residue short of the CDR3 end; the germline J gene provides the rest. The rearrangement joins TRBV14 to TRBJ1-1; possibly TRBD1 for D (6 bases). The V and J ends lost 4 bases and 5 bases respectively, with 9 bases between them. This CDR3 is built from 12 residues. CDR1 is SGHDT, CDR2 FRDEAV, per germline. CDR3 DNA, as far as it was read: TGTGCCAGCAGTCCGGGACAAACAGAAGTCTTC. Amino acids: CASSPGQTEVF. The full CDR3 protein is CASSPGQTEVFF.

On this clone itself: Gene names are the mouse ones. The read gets to within 1 residue of the CDR3 end, and the germline J gene fills in the rest. The chain links TRBV13-1 to TRBJ1-3; D ambiguous. Trimming removed 0 bases from V and 0 bases from J, with 4 bases in between. From germline, CDR1 is NSHNY and CDR2 SYGAGN. The CDR3 consists of 14 residues. This chain's CDR3 is CASSDADSGNTLYF. The CDR3 bases that were read are TGTGCCAGCAGTGATGCAGATTCTGGAAATACGCTCTAT.

A note on this clone: The gene names here belong to mouse. The read ends 1 residue shy of where the CDR3 ends; the end is completed using the germline J gene. The J gene is TRBJ1-1, the V gene TRBV13-1; the match to TRBD1 covers 7 bases. The CDR3 spans 14 residues. Trimming removed 3 bases from V and 0 bases from J; junction bases left unmatched: 2. The germline V gene encodes CDR1 NSHNY and CDR2 SYGAGN. Incomplete CDR3 DNA: TGTGCCAGCAGTGCCGGGACAGCAAACACAGAAGTCTTC. The encoded protein is CASSAGTANTEVF. The complete CDR3 protein is CASSAGTANTEVFF.

To note about this clone: Genes and germline come from the mouse. The observed sequence ends 1 residue before the CDR3 terminus, with the missing tail filled in from the germline J gene. The chain uses TRBV13-2 and TRBJ2-7; TRBD2 matches at 11 bases. CDR1 is NNHNN, CDR2 SYGAGS, per germline (reference sequence). The CDR3 runs 14 residues. Trimming cost V 4 bases and J 6 bases; bases outside gene matches: 6. CDR3 sequence: CASGMTGGEGEQYF. The sequenced CDR3 bases are TGTGCCAGCGGTATGACTGGGGGGGAGGGTGAACAGTAC.

Points on this clone: Germline and genes: mouse. Read sequence stops 1 residue before the CDR3 end, and the germline J gene provides the missing end. V and J are TRBV29 and TRBJ2-1; 7 nucleotides line up with TRBD1. The J segment lost 5 bases and the V segment lost 9 bases, leaving 1 base of the junction unmatched. The CDR3 totals 11 residues. The V gene's germline CDR1 is MSHET and CDR2 SYDVDS. Incomplete CDR3 DNA: TGTGCTAGGGGACAGAATGCTGAGCAGTTC. Translating gives CARGQNAEQF. The complete CDR3 protein is CARGQNAEQFF.

On this clone: Here the gene names and germline are mouse. The read finishes 1 residue shy of the CDR3 end, and the germline J gene is used to complete it. The V call is TRBV14, the J call TRBJ2-5; D call uncertain. The CDR3 is made up of 13 amino acids. The germline V gene encodes CDR1 SGHDT and CDR2 FRDEAV. V dropped 1 base and J dropped 0 bases, with 3 bases sitting between them. The CDR3 loop reads CASSFNNQDTQYF. The sequenced part of the CDR3 DNA is TGTGCCAGCAGTTTCAATAACCAAGACACCCAGTAC.

A note on this clone: The germline and genes are mouse ones. The read ends 1 residue early relative to the CDR3; the germline J gene fills the gap. This chain joins TRBV13-3 and TRBJ2-2, with 8 bases identical to TRBD2. Germline trimming cut 5 bases from V and 0 bases from J; bases unmatched to any gene: 3. Per germline, CDR1 NNHDY and CDR2 SYVADS. This CDR3 has 15 residues. The DNA read from the CDR3 is TGTGCCAGCAGCATGGGGGGGGCAAACACCGGGCAGCTCTAC. It encodes CASSMGGANTGQLY. In full, the CDR3 reads CASSMGGANTGQLYF. Complete variable domain (other parts from reference TRBV13-3 and TRBJ2-2): EAAVTQSPRSKVAVTGGKVTLSCHQTNNHDYMYWYRQDTGHGLRLIHYSYVADSTEKGDIPDGYKASRPSQENFSLILELASLSQTAVYFCASSMGGANTGQLYFGEGSKLTVL.

On this clone itself: The germline and genes are mouse ones. The CDR3 end falls 1 residue outside the read, so it is completed with the germline J gene. The chain couples TRBV29 to TRBJ1-4; D unresolved. The CDR3 extends over 13 amino acids. Germline CDR1 reads MSHET; CDR2 reads SYDVDS. V was clipped by 2 bases and J by 2 bases, with 3 bases between them. The CDR3 here is CASSLGSNERLFF. CDR3 bases read: TGTGCTAGCAGTTTAGGGTCCAACGAAAGATTATTT.

Comment on this clone: Gene names and germline refer to mouse. Read sequence stops 1 residue before the CDR3 end, and the germline J gene provides the missing end. The chain recombines TRBV5 with TRBJ1-4; 9 bases are a match to TRBD1. The CDR3 runs to 17 residues. V trimming: 0 bases; J trimming: 7 bases; junction bases outside the gene matches: 9. Germline CDR1 is LGHNA and CDR2 is YNLKQL (reference sequence). The CDR3 DNA, read in part, is TGTGCCAGCAGCCAAGATCCCGGACAGGGGAGTGGCGAAAGATTATTT. Translation gives CASSQDPGQGSGERLF. The entire CDR3 sequence reads CASSQDPGQGSGERLFF.

A remark on this clone: Germline and genes here are mouse. The CDR3 extends 1 residue past the end of the read, so its final part is completed from the germline J gene. V gene TRBV19 combines with J gene TRBJ2-5; 8 bases match TRBD2. CDR1 is FNHDT and CDR2 is SITEND in the germline V gene (reference sequence). The ends lost 5 bases at V and 4 bases at J; junction bases unmatched: 9. CDR3 length equals 15 residues. The CDR3 sequence: CASSTPRDWKDTQYF. The CDR3 bases that were read are TGTGCCAGCAGCACCCCTCGGGACTGGAAAGACACCCAGTAC.

In this sample, this clone turned up a few times. Gene names denote mouse genes. Sequencing ends 1 residue short of the CDR3 end; the germline J gene provides the rest. The J gene is TRBJ1-2, the V gene TRBV13-1; D uncertain. The CDR3 covers 12 residues. Germline CDR1 NSHNY, CDR2 SYGAGN. V lost 1 base and J 3 bases, leaving 4 bases between the germline ends. The sequenced part of the CDR3 DNA is TGTGCCAGCAGTGATCGGGACTCCGACTACACC. Amino acid sequence: CASSDRDSDYT. Given in full, the CDR3 is CASSDRDSDYTF.

Points on this clone: Here the gene names and germline are mouse. Read data end 1 residue before the CDR3 end; the end is taken from the germline J gene. V gene TRBV17 combines with J gene TRBJ1-4; D is possibly TRBD1 (6 bases). Germline values: CDR1 MNHDT, CDR2 YYDKIL. V lost 5 bases, J lost 2 bases, and 12 bases lay in between. The CDR3 consists of 15 residues. The chain's CDR3 is CASSSGTPSNERLFF. The sequenced CDR3 bases are TGTGCTAGCAGTTCCGGGACACCCTCCAACGAAAGATTATTT.

Turning to this clone: Gene names are the mouse ones. The DNA ends 1 residue before the CDR3 does, and the rest of the CDR3 is filled in from the germline J gene. The chain is built from TRBV31 and TRBJ2-5; D is uncertain. CDR3 length: 14 residues. V lost 1 base and J 0 bases, leaving 8 bases between the germline ends. CDR1 is GKSSPN, CDR2 SITVG, per germline. Incomplete CDR3 DNA: TGTGCCTGGAGTCCTGACAATAACCAAGACACCCAGTAC. Protein sequence: CAWSPDNNQDTQY. The CDR3 in full is CAWSPDNNQDTQYF. The full variable domain, its missing parts supplied by reference TRBV31 and TRBJ2-5, is AQTIHQWPVAEIKAVGSPLSLGCTIKGKSSPNLYWYWQATGGTLQQLFYSITVGQVESVVQLNLSASRPKDDQFILSTEKLLLSHSGFYLCAWSPDNNQDTQYFGPGTRLLVL.

This clone was picked up one time. Gene names are mouse gene names. The read falls 1 residue short of the CDR3 end, and the missing part is taken from the germline J gene. This sequence joins TRBV1 and TRBJ2-2, with D maybe TRBD2 (6 bases). The CDR3 is 15 residues long. Germline CDR1 and CDR2: NSQYPW and LRSPGD (reference sequence). The V end was cut by 4 bases, the J end by 2 bases, with 11 bases between. The CDR3 sequence is CTCSGGTYNTGQLYF. The sequenced CDR3 bases are TGCACCTGCAGTGGGGGGACTTACAACACCGGGCAGCTCTAC.

With respect to this clone: Genes and germline are mouse. The read stops 1 residue short of the end of the CDR3; the missing end is completed from the germline J gene. The rearrangement links TRBV13-1 to TRBJ1-1, with unresolved D. Germline V gives CDR1 NSHNY, CDR2 SYGAGN. The CDR3 is 14 amino acids. Between the trimmed V and J ends, which lost 1 base and 0 bases, there was a span of 7 bases. CDR3 DNA, as far as it was read: TGTGCCAGCAGTGATAGGAGTGCAAACACAGAAGTCTTC. Translation: CASSDRSANTEVF. The full CDR3 protein reads CASSDRSANTEVFF.